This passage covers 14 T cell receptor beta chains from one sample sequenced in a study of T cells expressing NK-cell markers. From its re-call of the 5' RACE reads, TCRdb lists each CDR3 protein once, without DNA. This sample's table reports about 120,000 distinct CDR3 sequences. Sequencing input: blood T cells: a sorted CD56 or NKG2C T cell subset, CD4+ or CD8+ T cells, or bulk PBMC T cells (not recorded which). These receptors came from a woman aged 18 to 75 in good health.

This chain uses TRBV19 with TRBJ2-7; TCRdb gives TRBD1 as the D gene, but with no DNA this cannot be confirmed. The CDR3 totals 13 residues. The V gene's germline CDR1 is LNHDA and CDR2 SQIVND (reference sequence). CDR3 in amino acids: CASSIAGPLEQYF.

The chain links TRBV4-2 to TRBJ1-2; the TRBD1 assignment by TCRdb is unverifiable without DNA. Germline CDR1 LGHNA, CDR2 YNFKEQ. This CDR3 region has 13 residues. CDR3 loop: CASSYRVNYGYTF.

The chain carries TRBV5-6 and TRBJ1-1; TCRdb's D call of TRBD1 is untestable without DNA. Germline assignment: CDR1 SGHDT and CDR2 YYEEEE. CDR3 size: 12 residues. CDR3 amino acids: CASSDRVTEAFF.

CDR3 region: CASSLAQRGPEAFF. The chain employs TRBV12-3 or TRBV12-4 and TRBJ1-1; TCRdb's D gene call, TRBD1, goes unchecked for lack of DNA. The CDR3 contains 14 residues.

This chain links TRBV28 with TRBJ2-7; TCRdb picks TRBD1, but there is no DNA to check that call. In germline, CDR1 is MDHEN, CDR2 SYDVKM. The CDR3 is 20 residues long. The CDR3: CASSSPGTGVFGTDSYEQYF. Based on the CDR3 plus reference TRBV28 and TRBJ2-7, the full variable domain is DVKVTQSSRYLVKRTGEKVFLECVQDMDHENMFWYRQDPGLGLRLIYFSYDVKMKEKGDIPEGYSVSREKKERFSLILESASTNQTSMYLCASSSPGTGVFGTDSYEQYFGPGTRLTVT.

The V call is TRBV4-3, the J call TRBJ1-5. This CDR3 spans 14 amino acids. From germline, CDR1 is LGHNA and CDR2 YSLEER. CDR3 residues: CASSQERGNQPQHF.

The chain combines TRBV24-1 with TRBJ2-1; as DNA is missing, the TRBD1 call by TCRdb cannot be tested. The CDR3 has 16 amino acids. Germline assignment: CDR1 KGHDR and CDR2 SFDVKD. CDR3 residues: CATSDVGTQNGGEQFF.

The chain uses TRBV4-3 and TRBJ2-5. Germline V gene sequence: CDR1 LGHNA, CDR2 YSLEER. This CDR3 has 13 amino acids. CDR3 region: CASSQSSAETQYF.

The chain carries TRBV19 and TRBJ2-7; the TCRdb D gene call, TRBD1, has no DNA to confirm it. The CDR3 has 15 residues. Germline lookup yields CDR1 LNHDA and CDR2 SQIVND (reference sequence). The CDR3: CASQPGGLSIYEQYF.

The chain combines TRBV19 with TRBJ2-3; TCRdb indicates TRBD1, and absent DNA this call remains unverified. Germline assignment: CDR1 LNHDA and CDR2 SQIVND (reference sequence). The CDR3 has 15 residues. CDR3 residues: CASSTTDSSTDTQYF. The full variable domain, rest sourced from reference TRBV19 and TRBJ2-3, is DGGITQSPKYLFRKEGQNVTLSCEQNLNHDAMYWYRQDPGQGLRLIYYSQIVNDFQKGDIAEGYSVSREKKESFPLTVTSAQKNPTAFYLCASSTTDSSTDTQYFGPGTRLTVL.

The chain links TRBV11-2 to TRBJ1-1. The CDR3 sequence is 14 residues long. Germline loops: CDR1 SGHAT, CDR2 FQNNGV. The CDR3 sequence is CASSLSIGSGLAFF.

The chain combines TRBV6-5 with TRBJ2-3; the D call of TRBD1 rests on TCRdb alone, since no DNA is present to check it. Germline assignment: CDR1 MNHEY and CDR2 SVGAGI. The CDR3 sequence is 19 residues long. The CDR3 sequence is CASSYSILIRGGGADTQYF.

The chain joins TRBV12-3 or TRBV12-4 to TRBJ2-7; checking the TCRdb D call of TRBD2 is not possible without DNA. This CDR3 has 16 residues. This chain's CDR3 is CASSNRVAGEIYEQYF.

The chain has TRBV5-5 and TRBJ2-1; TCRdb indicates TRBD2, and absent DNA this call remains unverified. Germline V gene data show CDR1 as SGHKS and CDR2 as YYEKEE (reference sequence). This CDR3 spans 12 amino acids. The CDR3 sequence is CASSGTGTWQFF.